These 17 T cell receptor beta chains share one sample of origin, sequenced in a study of cytomegalovirus exposure and HLA in healthy donors. Researchers ran the PCR with 60 Vbeta and 13 Jbeta primers. TCRdb's copy holds only in-frame clones and misses some; the assay was immunoSEQ multiplex PCR. This sample has around 160,000 clones, with around 68% found just once. The sample comprised PBMCs. The receptors stem from a man aged 50-60 years in good health and CMV-seronegative.

The chain recombines TRBV9 with TRBJ2-1; 8 nucleotides agree with TRBD2. The CDR3 is 13 amino acids. V lost 2 bases to trimming and J lost 7 bases; unmatched junction nucleotides: 2. In germline, CDR1 is SGDLS, CDR2 YYNGEE. In DNA form, the CDR3 reads TGTGCCAGCAGCGTTGGGACTAGTAATGAGCAGTTCTTC. Its translation is CASSVGTSNEQFF.

This clone was observed a single time. This chain links TRBV2 with TRBJ1-2; 9 bases map to TRBD1. The CDR3 runs 13 residues. The germline V gene encodes CDR1 SNHLY and CDR2 FYNNEI. Trimming cost V 3 bases and J 7 bases; bases outside gene matches: 3. CDR3 sequence reads: CASSERTGVGYTF. The CDR3 coding sequence is TGTGCCAGCAGTGAGCGGACAGGGGTTGGCTACACCTTC.

The chain recombines TRBV9 with TRBJ2-1; 12 bases map to TRBD1. Trimming at V came to 0 bases and at J to 5 bases, leaving 15 bases not matched to a gene. The V gene's germline CDR1 is SGDLS and CDR2 YYNGEE. The CDR3 is made up of 20 amino acids. In DNA, the CDR3 is TGTGCCAGCAGCGTAGATCTTGGGTGGGTCGGGACAGGGGGCAACAATGAGCAGTTCTTC. This translates into CASSVDLGWVGTGGNNEQFF.

The chain couples TRBV5-1 to TRBJ2-7; 8 nucleotides line up with TRBD2. This CDR3 is 17 amino acids long. The ends lost 0 bases at V and 6 bases at J; junction bases unmatched: 14. From germline, CDR1 is SGHRS and CDR2 YFSETQ. DNA of the CDR3: TGCGCCAGCAGCTTGGGAAGGAGCGGGGGAGGTCCCCGCGAGCAGTACTTC. It translates to CASSLGRSGGGPREQYF.

This chain links TRBV28 with TRBJ2-7; tentative D call: TRBD2 (5 bases). Per the germline V gene, CDR1 is MDHEN and CDR2 is SYDVKM. This CDR3 has 14 amino acids. Between the trimmed V and J ends, which lost 3 bases and 2 bases, there was a span of 11 bases. The CDR3 is CASSLAGNPYEQYF. The CDR3, as DNA: TGTGCCAGCAGTTTGGCGGGTAACCCCTACGAGCAGTACTTC.

For the CDR3, the DNA is TGCAGCGCCCTAGGACAGGACCCCTACGAGCAGTACTTC. Protein product: CSALGQDPYEQYF. This chain links TRBV29-1 with TRBJ2-7, with 7 bases matching TRBD1. V shed 7 bases and J 2 bases; nucleotides not matched to a gene: 8. CDR3 length equals 13 residues. Germline lookup yields CDR1 SQVTM and CDR2 ANQGSEA.

The rearrangement uses TRBV28 and TRBJ1-2; TRBD1 aligns across 8 bases. The CDR3 is 14 amino acids. Germline V lookup: CDR1 MDHEN, CDR2 SYDVKM. The J segment lost 0 bases and the V segment lost 5 bases, leaving 2 bases of the junction unmatched. CDR3 residues: CASSTGGANYGYTF. The DNA for the CDR3 is TGTGCCAGCAGTACAGGGGGAGCTAACTATGGCTACACCTTC.

V usage is TRBV9 and J usage is TRBJ1-2; no firm D call. Trimming pared 0 bases from V and 4 bases from J, leaving 7 bases between. The CDR3 length is 13 residues. The V gene's germline CDR1 is SGDLS and CDR2 YYNGEE. CDR3 sequence reads: CASSVGEPYGYTF. DNA of the CDR3: TGTGCCAGCAGCGTAGGGGAGCCCTATGGCTACACCTTC. The entire variable domain, with the rest obtained from reference TRBV9 and TRBJ1-2, is as follows: DSGVTQTPKHLITATGQRVTLRCSPRSGDLSVYWYQQSLDQGLQFLIQYYNGEERAKGNILERFSAQQFPDLHSELNLSSLELGDSALYFCASSVGEPYGYTFGSGTRLTVV.

The chain joins TRBV25-1 to TRBJ1-2, with 11 positions matching TRBD1. The CDR3 contains 15 residues. V gave up 6 bases and J gave up 1 base; unmatched junction bases: 4. CDR1 is MGHDK and CDR2 is SYGVNS in the germline V gene. The CDR3 protein is CASRWTGGGNYGYTF. CDR3 in DNA: TGTGCCAGCAGATGGACAGGGGGCGGTAACTATGGCTACACCTTC.

This clone has just a few counts. The rearrangement links TRBV14 to TRBJ2-5; D might be TRBD1 (5 bases). Germline CDR1 and CDR2: SGHDN and FVKESK. The CDR3 is made up of 14 amino acids. The V and J ends lost 2 bases and 4 bases respectively, with 11 bases between them. CDR3 sequence (DNA): TGTGCCAGCAGCCAATACCAGGGCGGAGAGACCCAGTACTTC. It specifies CASSQYQGGETQYF.

This clone was observed a single time. The rearrangement uses TRBV6-5 and TRBJ1-1, with TRBD1 identical over 10 bases. V trimming: 6 bases; J trimming: 6 bases; junction bases outside the gene matches: 10. Germline CDR1 reads MNHEY; CDR2 reads SVGAGI. The CDR3 has 15 residues. In DNA, the CDR3 is TGTGCCAGCAGCCCTGGACAGGGGGGGGTCGCTGAAGCTTTCTTT. As protein: CASSPGQGGVAEAFF.

This chain uses TRBV28 with TRBJ2-3; 10 bases match TRBD1. The V gene's germline CDR1 is MDHEN and CDR2 SYDVKM. This CDR3 comprises 17 residues. V shed 6 bases, J shed 3 bases, and the junction held 12 bases outside the gene matches. CDR3 protein: CASSLVPRDRGTDTQYF. The CDR3, as DNA: TGTGCCAGCAGCCTCGTTCCCCGGGACAGGGGAACAGATACGCAGTATTTT. The complete variable domain, with remaining parts taken from reference TRBV28 and TRBJ2-3, reads DVKVTQSSRYLVKRTGEKVFLECVQDMDHENMFWYRQDPGLGLRLIYFSYDVKMKEKGDIPEGYSVSREKKERFSLILESASTNQTSMYLCASSLVPRDRGTDTQYFGPGTRLTVL.

The rearrangement links TRBV27 to TRBJ2-7, with 8 bases aligning to TRBD1. Per germline, CDR1 MNHEY and CDR2 SMNVEV (reference sequence). This CDR3 region has 13 residues. Trimming removed 9 bases from V and 7 bases from J; junction bases left unmatched: 11. The CDR3 loop is CASAGGPPREQYF. The CDR3 DNA reads as TGTGCCAGTGCAGGGGGCCCCCCGAGGGAGCAGTACTTC.

The chain employs TRBV19 and TRBJ1-5; maybe TRBD1 (5 bases). Germline V gene lookup returns CDR1 LNHDA and CDR2 SQIVND (reference sequence). CDR3 length: 14 residues. Trimming stripped 1 base from V and 8 bases from J, with 12 bases between. The CDR3 DNA is TGTGCCAGTAGTATAGGAGCAGGGACTAAGCCCCAGCATTTT. This sequence encodes CASSIGAGTKPQHF. The full variable domain, completed using reference TRBV19 and TRBJ1-5, is DGGITQSPKYLFRKEGQNVTLSCEQNLNHDAMYWYRQDPGQGLRLIYYSQIVNDFQKGDIAEGYSVSREKKESFPLTVTSAQKNPTAFYLCASSIGAGTKPQHFGDGTRLSIL.

This clone was seen more than once but under ten times. The chain joins TRBV5-1 to TRBJ1-1; possibly TRBD1 for D (6 bases). Between the trimmed V and J ends, which lost 4 bases and 6 bases, there was a span of 25 bases. This CDR3 contains 17 residues. Germline lookup yields CDR1 SGHRS and CDR2 YFSETQ. CDR3 coding DNA: TGCGCCAGCAGCATCCTCGGGGCTGGGGGCGGATTCGCTGAAGCTTTCTTT. As protein: CASSILGAGGGFAEAFF.

The chain joins TRBV5-1 to TRBJ2-7; D uncertain. Germline loops: CDR1 SGHRS, CDR2 YFSETQ. The CDR3 is made up of 14 amino acids. V lost 0 bases and J lost 3, with 10 bases in between. The CDR3 here is CASSLGSGNYEQYF. In nucleotides, the CDR3 is TGCGCCAGCAGCTTGGGTTCAGGCAACTACGAGCAGTACTTC. The full variable domain, with the rest looked up from reference TRBV5-1 and TRBJ2-7, is KAGVTQTPRYLIKTRGQQVTLSCSPISGHRSVSWYQQTPGQGLQFLFEYFSETQRNKGNFPGRFSGRQFSNSRSEMNVSTLELGDSALYLCASSLGSGNYEQYFGPGTRLTVT.

V usage is TRBV6-1 and J usage is TRBJ1-5; TRBD1 might be the D (6 bases). V lost 2 bases, J lost 1 base, and 12 bases lay in between. This CDR3 has 16 residues. Germline V gene data show CDR1 as MNHNS and CDR2 as SASEGT. The CDR3 is CASSEFGGASNQPQHF. CDR3 nucleotides: TGTGCCAGCAGTGAATTTGGGGGGGCAAGCAATCAGCCCCAGCATTTT.